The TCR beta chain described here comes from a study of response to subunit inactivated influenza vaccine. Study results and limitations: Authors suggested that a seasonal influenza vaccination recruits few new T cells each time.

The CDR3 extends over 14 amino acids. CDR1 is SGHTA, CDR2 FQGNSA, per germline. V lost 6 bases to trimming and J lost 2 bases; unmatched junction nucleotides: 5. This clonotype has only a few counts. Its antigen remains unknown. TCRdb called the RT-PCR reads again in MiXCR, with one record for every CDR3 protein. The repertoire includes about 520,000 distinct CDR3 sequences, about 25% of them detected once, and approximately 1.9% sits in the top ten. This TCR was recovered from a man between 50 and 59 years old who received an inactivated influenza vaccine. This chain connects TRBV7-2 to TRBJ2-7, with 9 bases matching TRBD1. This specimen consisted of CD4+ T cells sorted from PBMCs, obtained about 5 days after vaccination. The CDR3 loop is CASSTGQGPYEQYF. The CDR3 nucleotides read TGTGCCAGCAGTACGGGACAGGGCCCCTACGAGCAGTACTTC.